The source of this TCR beta chain is a study of T cell responses to AZD1222 COVID-19 vaccine (dated by TCRdb to the early 2020s). Study-wide context: TCR sequencing covered 233 trial participants: around 210 given two doses of AZD1222 and 26 given two doses of MenACWY control vaccine. Trial participants were enrolled by age into subgroups of 18-55, 56-69 and 70-plus years, and roughly 150, 30 and 60 TCR-sequenced participants, respectively, were included in these subgroups. Here is what the overall study found, with its caveats: After two AZD1222 doses, both the breadth and the depth of spike-specific TCRs were significantly higher than at day 0 and than in MenACWY recipients. Nearly half of unique spike-specific TCRs reportedly recognized epitopes outside regions mutated in the B.1.351 and B.1.1.7 variants. The 56-69-year group was small, and its depth increase did not reach significance, likely because of low power. No day 14 peak-response samples were available, so repertoires were characterized only after the peak T cell response. CD4 TCRs associated with the vaccine covered the entire spike protein, and the dominant responses were in regions 160-218 and 743-854. Most participants were white British and females outnumbered males, and the authors suggested that clonal diversity may have been underestimated. Conclusions about previously exposed vaccinees are limited, since just five to seven AZD1222 recipients were seropositive for SARS-CoV-2 at baseline.

The CDR3 regions of human TCRbeta chains were subjected to immunosequencing. Per the authors' processing: TCRs in the repertoires were compared against a reference library of SARS-CoV-2-specific TCRs that had been generated with the MIRA antigen-specificity platform. Breadth was defined as the fraction of unique TCRs that were SARS-CoV-2-associated. Depth was defined as the fraction of total T cells that were SARS-CoV-2-associated. Using the MIRA data, every spike-specific TCR was mapped to the spike region that the TCR reacted to and assigned to either a CD4 or a CD8 class. Log10-transformed breadth and depth values were compared by one-way ANOVA with Sidak's multiple comparisons tests. TCRdb took this table from immuneACCESS and kept in-frame rearrangements with V and J called. Such tables lack part of the clones; where checked against another copy, unresolved V genes explain under half of the gap, and the rest is unexplained. That table supplies the V and J calls and clone size; D and trimming were determined from the DNA. This sample holds approximately 82,000 clones; approximately 90% were observed only once. 2.5% to 3.5% of the sample lies in the top ten.

From the cysteine through the phenylalanine, the CDR3 covers 16 amino acids. The DNA shown is the 48-base CDR3, in frame from base 1. Explained via the paper, the time point label denotes: about 28 days (+/-7) after the second vaccine dose. AZD1222 recipients given second doses at about 4 weeks or at about 12 weeks were pooled, since spike-specific TCR depth and breadth were not found to differ between the two schedules. The vaccinee samples were drawn from two UK trials, COV001 and COV002, one of which was a single-blind randomized controlled phase 2/3 trial testing AZD1222 (ChAdOx1 nCoV-19) in healthy adults. For TCRbeta chain sequencing, PBMC samples were collected from trial participants at day 0 and at day 28 after the second dose. A single count supports this clone. Which antigen it targets is not known. Base qualities are not at hand, and no much larger clone is one base apart.

The sequence was collected from an adult who received the AZD1222 COVID-19 vaccine. The sequencing used peripheral blood, collected 28 days after the second AZD1222 dose. Recombination joined TRBV21-1 with TRBJ1-6; the table assigns TRBD1, which was not confirmed against the DNA. TRBV21-1 is reported as a pseudogene. Read as DNA, the sequence is TGTGCCAGCAGCACACAACAGGGTTTCTCGGATTCACCCCTCCACTTT. Its translation is CASSTQQGFSDSPLHF.